A single sample gave rise to the 27 T cell receptor beta chains below, sequenced in a study of CD8+CD57+ T cells in acquired aplastic anemia. The authors sequenced patients whose flow cytometry had shown CD8+CD57+ cell expansion. Profiling of TCR beta VDJ combinations and CDR3 sequences used genomic DNA as template. TCRdb re-analysed the reads in MiXCR, keeping a single row per CDR3 protein. Of under 200,000 distinct CDR3 sequences in the sample, less than 50% were seen once. Input material: sorted CD4+, CD8+, or CD8+CD57+ T cells (not recorded which) from PBMCs. These TCRs come from a human donor with aplastic anemia.

This chain joins TRBV2 and TRBJ2-1, with D perhaps given as TRBD1 or TRBD2 (5 bases each). The V end was cut by 10 bases, the J end by 1 base, with 11 bases between. This CDR3 spans 13 amino acids. Looked up from germline, CDR1 is SNHLY and CDR2 is FYNNEI. CDR3 region: CAIVRGSYNEQFF. The CDR3 bases are TGTGCCATCGTGAGGGGATCCTACAATGAGCAGTTCTTC.

This clonotype was detected many times. The chain carries TRBV15 and TRBJ1-2, with TRBD1 matching over 8 bases. This CDR3 is 17 amino acids long. Germline V gene lookup returns CDR1 LNHNV and CDR2 YYDKDF (reference sequence). V lost 5 bases to trimming and J lost 4 bases; unmatched junction nucleotides: 15. The CDR3 spells CATSVPGTGSTVYGYTF. Here the CDR3 DNA reads TGTGCCACCAGCGTGCCCGGGACAGGAAGCACCGTCTATGGCTACACCTTC.

The chain carries TRBV29-1 and TRBJ1-5; TRBD1 is a possible D gene (5 bases). V was trimmed by 4 bases and J by 0 bases, leaving 13 bases between them. The germline V gene encodes CDR1 SQVTM and CDR2 ANQGSEA. CDR3 length: 15 amino acids. This CDR3 reads CSVATDDDSNQPQHF. As DNA, the CDR3 is TGCAGCGTTGCGACAGACGATGATAGCAATCAGCCCCAGCATTTT.

The table lists this clonotype with many counts. V gene TRBV29-1 combines with J gene TRBJ2-3; 13 bases are shared with TRBD2. V shed 6 bases and J 5 bases; nucleotides not matched to a gene: 5. CDR1 and CDR2 from the germline V gene are SQVTM and ANQGSEA. CDR3 length equals 14 residues. The DNA for the CDR3 is TGCAGCGTATCGGGACTAGCGGGAATAGATACGCAGTATTTT. It is translated as CSVSGLAGIDTQYF.

This clonotype was counted many times. The rearrangement links TRBV19 to TRBJ2-7; 8 positions match TRBD1. Trimming took 5 bases from V and 9 from J; bases not matched to a gene: 9. Germline assignment: CDR1 LNHDA and CDR2 SQIVND (reference sequence). The CDR3 loop spans 13 amino acids. The CDR3 protein is CASSFDRGGRQYF. The DNA of the CDR3 is TGTGCCAGTAGTTTCGACAGGGGCGGGCGGCAGTACTTC. Full variable domain (rest looked up from reference TRBV19 and TRBJ2-7): DGGITQSPKYLFRKEGQNVTLSCEQNLNHDAMYWYRQDPGQGLRLIYYSQIVNDFQKGDIAEGYSVSREKKESFPLTVTSAQKNPTAFYLCASSFDRGGRQYFGPGTRLTVT.

This clonotype was counted many times. V and J are TRBV19 and TRBJ2-7, with unresolved D. Looked up from germline, CDR1 is LNHDA and CDR2 is SQIVND (reference sequence). This CDR3 has 11 amino acids. Trimming took 4 bases from V and 4 from J, leaving 5 bases between them. Here the CDR3 reads CASSNQYEQYF. The CDR3 bases are TGTGCCAGTAGTAACCAGTACGAGCAGTACTTC.

This clonotype appeared many times. The chain joins TRBV19 to TRBJ1-4; tentatively, D is TRBD1 (6 bases). V lost 6 bases to trimming and J lost 8 bases, with 22 bases between them. The CDR3 loop spans 16 amino acids. Germline assignment: CDR1 LNHDA and CDR2 SQIVND (reference sequence). The CDR3 nucleotides read TGTGCCAGTAGCCCGCGGGACACCATTACCCCAGAAAAACTGTTTTTT. This gives the protein CASSPRDTITPEKLFF.

This clonotype is a singleton in its sample. The chain couples TRBV29-1 to TRBJ2-7; TRBD1 might be the D (6 bases). From germline, CDR1 is SQVTM and CDR2 ANQGSEA. The CDR3 runs to 13 residues. V was pared by 4 bases and J by 3 bases, with 13 bases between. Written as DNA, the CDR3 is TGCAGCGTTGTGGGCCAGGGGCACTACGAGCAGTACTTC. Translation: CSVVGQGHYEQYF.

This clonotype was seen a few times. The V and J genes are TRBV15 and TRBJ2-7; D gene unclear. The CDR3 is 14 residues long. Germline CDR1 is LNHNV and CDR2 is YYDKDF (reference sequence). The V end lost 0 bases, the J end lost 3 bases, and 9 bases lay between the germline ends. CDR3 protein: CATSRDRVNYEQYF. The CDR3 coding sequence is TGTGCCACCAGCAGAGATCGGGTGAACTACGAGCAGTACTTC.

The rearrangement uses TRBV5-1 and TRBJ2-7; no firm D call. Looked up from germline, CDR1 is SGHRS and CDR2 is YFSETQ. The CDR3 runs 13 residues. V was trimmed by 0 bases and J by 4 bases, leaving 8 bases between them. The DNA of the CDR3 is TGCGCCAGCAGCTTGGATGTTAGGTACGAGCAGTACTTC. Protein sequence: CASSLDVRYEQYF.

The gene calls are TRBV19 and TRBJ2-7; no reliable D call. The CDR3 loop spans 14 amino acids. Germline V gene sequence: CDR1 LNHDA, CDR2 SQIVND (reference sequence). V was trimmed by 7 bases and J by 3 bases, leaving 16 bases between them. CDR3 DNA: TGTGCCAGTACCGATCGGGCCGAGGACTACGAGCAGTACTTC. Amino acid sequence: CASTDRAEDYEQYF. Full variable domain (rest looked up from reference TRBV19 and TRBJ2-7): DGGITQSPKYLFRKEGQNVTLSCEQNLNHDAMYWYRQDPGQGLRLIYYSQIVNDFQKGDIAEGYSVSREKKESFPLTVTSAQKNPTAFYLCASTDRAEDYEQYFGPGTRLTVT.

Note on this clonotype: A read error may explain this, as a much larger clone is one base away. This CDR3 reads CASSLYLRQGGRPRGNEQFF. The DNA of the CDR3 is TGTGCCAGCAGCTTATACCTCAGACAGGGAGGTAGACCGCGGGGCAATGAGCAGTTCTTC. V and J are TRBV13 and TRBJ2-1; tentative D call: TRBD1 (7 bases). Germline values: CDR1 PRHDT, CDR2 FYEKMQ (reference sequence). The V gene lost 2 bases and the J gene lost 6 bases, with 29 bases spanning the gap. The CDR3 is 20 amino acids.

The chain couples TRBV24-1 to TRBJ2-2, with D maybe TRBD1 (5 bases). V lost 4 bases and J lost 0, with 8 bases in between. The CDR3 spans 15 residues. CDR1 is KGHDR, CDR2 SFDVKD, per germline. Here the CDR3 reads CATSDSRANTGELFF. CDR3 nucleotide sequence: TGTGCCACCAGTGACAGCAGGGCGAACACCGGGGAGCTGTTTTTT.

This chain links TRBV18 with TRBJ1-1; 8 positions match TRBD1. Per germline, CDR1 KGHSH and CDR2 LQKENI. The length of the CDR3 is 17 residues. Unmatched junction bases numbered 7, after V lost 1 base and J lost 0 bases. CDR3 residues: CASSPRGQGLMNTEAFF. CDR3 in DNA: TGTGCCAGCTCACCACGAGGACAGGGTCTCATGAACACTGAAGCTTTCTTT.

The J gene is TRBJ1-4, the V gene TRBV10-3; 7 bases map to TRBD1. Looked up from germline, CDR1 is ENHRY and CDR2 is SYGVKD. The CDR3 is made up of 13 amino acids. J was trimmed by 4 bases and V by 6 bases; bases with no gene match: 2. The CDR3 here is CAIRGDSNEKLFF. CDR3 bases: TGTGCCATCAGGGGGGACAGTAATGAAAAACTGTTTTTT.

This clonotype was picked up many times. The chain has TRBV11-2 and TRBJ2-1, with TRBD2 as a possible D gene (6 bases). CDR1 and CDR2 (germline): SGHAT, FQNNGV. V was pared by 2 bases and J by 0 bases, with 8 bases between. This CDR3 contains 15 residues. CDR3 residues: CASSLSGGSYNEQFF. The CDR3 nucleotides read TGTGCCAGCAGCTTATCCGGGGGCTCCTACAATGAGCAGTTCTTC. The complete variable domain, with remaining parts taken from reference TRBV11-2 and TRBJ2-1, reads EAGVAQSPRYKIIEKRQSVAFWCNPISGHATLYWYQQILGQGPKLLIQFQNNGVVDDSQLPKDRFSAERLKGVDSTLKIQPAKLEDSAVYLCASSLSGGSYNEQFFGPGTRLTVL.

J is TRBJ2-7 and V is TRBV19, with a weak D call TRBD1 (5 bases). Germline V gene data show CDR1 as LNHDA and CDR2 as SQIVND (reference sequence). Trimming took off 4 bases at V and 6 bases at J, with 16 bases between the two ends. This CDR3 contains 14 residues. The CDR3 DNA follows: TGTGCCAGTAGTACGTCGGCAGGGTGGGGCGAGCAGTACTTC. Protein product: CASSTSAGWGEQYF.

V gene TRBV5-1 combines with J gene TRBJ1-5; D may be TRBD1 (6 bases). Trimming pared 8 bases from V and 1 base from J, leaving 19 bases between. Germline V gene data show CDR1 as SGHRS and CDR2 as YFSETQ. This CDR3 region has 16 residues. CDR3 DNA: TGCGCCAGGAGAGGATACAGGGTTGGCAGCAATCAGCCCCAGCATTTT. Amino acids: CARRGYRVGSNQPQHF.

Notes on this clonotype: One base away lies a much larger clone, so this may be a sequencing read error. V and J are TRBV6-2 or TRBV6-3 and TRBJ1-4; TRBD1 matches at 9 bases. CDR1 and CDR2 from the germline V gene are MNHEY and SVGEGT. This CDR3 contains 14 residues. CDR3 amino acids: CASKPGQGSRKLLF. The CDR3 nucleotides read TGTGCCAGCAAGCCGGGACAGGGATCGCGAAAACTGTTGTTT.

This clonotype was detected only once. The V call is TRBV5-1, the J call TRBJ2-2; TRBD2 aligns across 9 bases. The CDR3 runs 16 residues. Trimming took 4 bases from V and 0 from J; bases not matched to a gene: 4. Germline V CDR1 and CDR2: SGHRS, YFSETQ. The CDR3 DNA follows: TGCGCCAGCAGCCTGACTAGCGGCGCGAACACCGGGGAGCTGTTTTTT. This codes for CASSLTSGANTGELFF.

V usage is TRBV19 and J usage is TRBJ1-2; possibly TRBD1 for D (5 bases). With 5 bases removed from V and 2 bases from J, the gap between germline ends came to 9 bases. This CDR3 is built from 13 residues. Looked up from germline, CDR1 is LNHDA and CDR2 is SQIVND (reference sequence). The DNA of the CDR3 is TGTGCCAGTAGTCCGGGGGTGAACTATGGCTACACCTTC. The encoded protein is CASSPGVNYGYTF. Complete variable domain (other parts from reference TRBV19 and TRBJ1-2): DGGITQSPKYLFRKEGQNVTLSCEQNLNHDAMYWYRQDPGQGLRLIYYSQIVNDFQKGDIAEGYSVSREKKESFPLTVTSAQKNPTAFYLCASSPGVNYGYTFGSGTRLTVV.

Of note for this clonotype: A read error is likely, as this CDR3 ends without the conserved phenylalanine or tryptophan. The gene calls are TRBV9 and TRBJ1-1, with 8 bases lining up with TRBD1. The trim removed 4 bases at V and 5 bases at J, leaving 7 bases unmatched. This CDR3 is built from 14 residues. Germline loops: CDR1 SGDLS, CDR2 YYNGEE. The CDR3 loop reads CASSSLQGGTEAFS. CDR3 bases: TGTGCCAGCAGCTCTCTACAGGGGGGGACTGAAGCTTTCTCT.

In nucleotides, the CDR3 is TGCGCCAGCAGCCAAGATCGGTTCGACATGAGCTCCTACAATGAGCAGTTCTTC. Translated: CASSQDRFDMSSYNEQFF. This sequence joins TRBV4-1 and TRBJ2-1; D gene unclear. V was trimmed by 0 bases and J by 0 bases, leaving 15 bases between them. CDR3 length equals 18 residues. Germline V gene data show CDR1 as MGHRA and CDR2 as YSYEKL.

This clonotype has a count of ten or more. The chain joins TRBV19 to TRBJ1-1; D uncertain. CDR1 is LNHDA and CDR2 is SQIVND in the germline V gene (reference sequence). The ends were cut back, 0 bases at V and 4 bases at J, with 9 bases in the middle. The CDR3 totals 14 residues. CDR3 DNA sequence: TGTGCCAGTAGTATAGAACCCCCATTCACTGAAGCTTTCTTT. Translating it yields CASSIEPPFTEAFF.

For this clonotype: A read error may be the cause here, since a much bigger clone is one base away. The chain uses TRBV6-5 and TRBJ1-1, with D possibly being TRBD1 (6 bases). Germline V lookup: CDR1 MNHEY, CDR2 SVGAGI. Trimming stripped 0 bases from V and 6 bases from J, with 17 bases between. This CDR3 is built from 16 residues. The CDR3 is CASSYSSGGAVAEAFF. Here the CDR3 DNA reads TGTGCCAGCAGTTACTCGAGTGGGGGGGCAGTCGCTGAAGCTTTCTTT.

This clonotype was picked up a small number of times. The V gene is TRBV28, the J gene TRBJ1-1, with D perhaps TRBD1 (6 bases). V was pared by 3 bases and J by 12 bases, with 20 bases between. The CDR3 is 14 amino acids. Germline V gene data show CDR1 as MDHEN and CDR2 as SYDVKM. CDR3 in amino acids: CASSFSGGGGGTFF. The CDR3 DNA reads TGTGCCAGCAGTTTCAGCGGTGGGGGCGGGGGAACTTTCTTT.

This clonotype was observed at least ten times. V usage is TRBV7-6 and J usage is TRBJ2-6, with 8 bases aligning to TRBD1. The germline CDR1 and CDR2 sequences are SGHVS and FNYEAQ. The CDR3 length is 17 residues. Losses at the gene ends were 5 bases for V and 3 bases for J; bases not matched to a gene: 9. CDR3 bases: TGTGCCAGCAGCCCCAGACAGGGGCGGATTGGGGCCAACGTCCTGACTTTC. This sequence encodes CASSPRQGRIGANVLTF.